This entry concerns a single T cell receptor beta chain. The antigen is not known. There are 13 residues in the CDR3. The germline gives CDR1 GTSNPN, CDR2 SVGIG (reference sequence). Trimming took 5 bases from V and 4 from J, leaving 13 bases between them. This record belongs to a study of T-cell memory formation after mild COVID-19. The study, taken as a whole, reports: Nothing showed for sure that second-wave clones peaking on day 37 were SARS-CoV-2 specific.

TCRdb re-analysed the 5' RACE reads in MiXCR, keeping a single row per CDR3 protein. This sample has about 45,000 distinct CDR3 sequences, with 7.3% found just once. This clonotype was obtained from a young man who had mild COVID-19 (a few samples of this study predate the infection). Cell type and time point are not known. The chain joins TRBV30 to TRBJ2-3; D is possibly TRBD2 (6 bases). Sequenced material: PBMCs or a T cell subset sorted from them (not recorded which). The CDR3 DNA sequence: TGTGCCTGGGGCCCCGGGACTTCAGATACGCAGTATTTT. This sequence encodes CAWGPGTSDTQYF.